One sample yielded the 18 T cell receptor beta chains listed below, sequenced in a study of blood T cell repertoires in COVID-19. Profiled with immunoSEQ multiplex PCR; TCRdb holds only in-frame clones, not every one. In the table there are roughly 99,000 clones, less than 85% of which are singletons. The sample was peripheral blood. These receptors were taken from a woman of 80 years or more with active or convalescent COVID-19.

This sequence joins TRBV27 and TRBJ2-7; 9 bases match TRBD2. The CDR3 runs to 15 residues. Unmatched junction bases numbered 13, after V lost 8 bases and J lost 5 bases. Germline CDR1 and CDR2: MNHEY and SMNVEV (reference sequence). The CDR3 protein is CASDEAGGPVNEQYF. CDR3 nucleotide sequence: TGTGCCAGCGATGAGGCGGGAGGGCCTGTCAACGAGCAGTACTTC.

CDR3 sequence (DNA): TGCAGTGCGGGGACTAGGGGCGAGCAGTTCTTC. Its translation: CSAGTRGEQFF. The chain combines TRBV20-1 with TRBJ2-1; 8 bases map to TRBD2. Looked up from germline, CDR1 is DFQATT and CDR2 is SNEGSKA (reference sequence). There are 11 residues in the CDR3. The V segment lost 6 bases and the J segment 10 bases; nucleotides outside the gene matches: 5.

The CDR3 here is CASKGEGGRRHEQYF. The DNA for the CDR3 is TGTGCCAGTAAAGGCGAAGGAGGGAGGCGTCACGAGCAGTACTTC. This chain links TRBV19 with TRBJ2-7; tentative D call: TRBD2 (6 bases). This CDR3 spans 15 amino acids. Looked up from germline, CDR1 is LNHDA and CDR2 is SQIVND (reference sequence). Trimming removed 7 bases from V and 5 bases from J, with 21 bases in between. The entire variable domain, with the rest obtained from reference TRBV19 and TRBJ2-7, is as follows: DGGITQSPKYLFRKEGQNVTLSCEQNLNHDAMYWYRQDPGQGLRLIYYSQIVNDFQKGDIAEGYSVSREKKESFPLTVTSAQKNPTAFYLCASKGEGGRRHEQYFGPGTRLTVT.

The J gene is TRBJ2-1, the V gene TRBV28, with D unclear. Germline V lookup: CDR1 MDHEN, CDR2 SYDVKM. The CDR3 totals 15 residues. The V end was cut by 4 bases, the J end by 0 bases, with 10 bases between. The CDR3 region is CASSSIPNSYNEQFF. The CDR3 nucleotides are TGTGCCAGCAGTTCCATCCCCAACTCCTACAATGAGCAGTTCTTC.

This sequence joins TRBV11-2 and TRBJ2-7; 7 nucleotides match TRBD2. J was trimmed by 12 bases and V by 5 bases; bases with no gene match: 13. The length of the CDR3 is 13 residues. The V gene's germline CDR1 is SGHAT and CDR2 FQNNGV. The CDR3 DNA sequence: TGTGCCAGCAGCCCGGGAGGAGAAGCGGGCGCGTACTTC. Residues: CASSPGGEAGAYF. The variable domain in full, completed from reference TRBV11-2 and TRBJ2-7, reads EAGVAQSPRYKIIEKRQSVAFWCNPISGHATLYWYQQILGQGPKLLIQFQNNGVVDDSQLPKDRFSAERLKGVDSTLKIQPAKLEDSAVYLCASSPGGEAGAYFGPGTRLTVT.

J is TRBJ2-5 and V is TRBV3-1 (or the pseudogene TRBV3-2); D gene ambiguous. Trimming stripped 4 bases from V and 1 base from J, with 7 bases between. The CDR3 sequence is 13 residues long. Germline V gives CDR1 LGHDT, CDR2 YNNKEL (reference sequence). For the CDR3, the DNA is TGTGCCAGCAGCCTTCAGGCCCAAGAGACCCAGTACTTC. Protein: CASSLQAQETQYF.

The V gene is TRBV2, the J gene TRBJ1-5; a possible D gene is TRBD1 (6 bases). CDR1 is SNHLY and CDR2 is FYNNEI in the germline V gene. V was shortened by 6 bases and J by 0 bases, with 12 bases between the two germline ends. The CDR3 covers 15 residues. Here the CDR3 DNA reads TGTGCCAGCAGGACGGACAGACTTAGCAATCAGCCCCAGCATTTT. Its translation is CASRTDRLSNQPQHF.

The gene calls are TRBV6-5 and TRBJ2-7, with a possible D match to TRBD2 (6 bases). The CDR3 spans 14 residues. Germline values: CDR1 MNHEY, CDR2 SVGAGI. V shed 6 bases and J shed 5 bases, with 17 bases lying between them. The CDR3 sequence is CASREGLLIDEQYF. As DNA, the CDR3 is TGTGCCAGCAGAGAGGGACTGTTGATCGACGAGCAGTACTTC.

J is TRBJ1-1 and V is TRBV5-4, with D maybe TRBD1 (6 bases). Germline loops: CDR1 SGHNT, CDR2 YYREEE (reference sequence). There are 14 residues in the CDR3. Trimming cost V 4 bases and J 1 base, with 11 bases left between them. The CDR3 DNA follows: TGTGCCAGCAGCGTACAGGGAGCGAACACTGAAGCTTTCTTT. Protein product: CASSVQGANTEAFF. The full variable domain, in which reference TRBV5-4 and TRBJ1-1 provide the parts outside the CDR3, is ETGVTQSPTHLIKTRGQQVTLRCSSQSGHNTVSWYQQALGQGPQFIFQYYREEENGRGNFPPRFSGLQFPNYSSELNVNALELDDSALYLCASSVQGANTEAFFGQGTRLTVV.

The V and J genes are TRBV7-3 and TRBJ2-3; 7 nucleotides match TRBD1. The germline CDR1 and CDR2 sequences are SGHTA and FQGTGA. V lost 5 bases, J lost 0 bases, and 5 bases stayed unmatched. This CDR3 comprises 15 residues. The CDR3 DNA reads TGTGCCAGCAGCCCAGGGGGTACTAGCACAGATACGCAGTATTTT. Translating gives CASSPGGTSTDTQYF.

The CDR3 DNA reads as TGTGCCACCAGTGAACCAGGGTTCACAGATACGCAGTATTTT. Translating gives CATSEPGFTDTQYF. V and J are TRBV24-1 and TRBJ2-3; D perhaps matches TRBD1 (5 bases). Trimming removed 4 bases at V and 2 bases at J, with 9 bases between. The germline gives CDR1 KGHDR, CDR2 SFDVKD. CDR3 length: 14 amino acids.

The chain combines TRBV4-1 with TRBJ1-1, with 7 positions matching TRBD1. The germline V gene encodes CDR1 MGHRA and CDR2 YSYEKL. Germline trimming cut 4 bases from V and 3 bases from J; bases unmatched to any gene: 8. The CDR3 length is 15 residues. This CDR3 reads CASSRPDREYTEAFF. CDR3 in DNA: TGCGCCAGCAGCCGACCTGACAGGGAGTACACTGAAGCTTTCTTT.

This chain joins TRBV28 and TRBJ1-5, with D maybe TRBD1 (6 bases). Germline CDR1 reads MDHEN; CDR2 reads SYDVKM. The CDR3 consists of 13 residues. The V end lost 6 bases, the J end lost 4 bases, and 10 bases lay between the germline ends. The CDR3 DNA is TGTGCCAGCAGAGACAGGCGAAATCAGCCCCAGCATTTT. Translated, it gives CASRDRRNQPQHF. Complete variable domain (other parts from reference TRBV28 and TRBJ1-5): DVKVTQSSRYLVKRTGEKVFLECVQDMDHENMFWYRQDPGLGLRLIYFSYDVKMKEKGDIPEGYSVSREKKERFSLILESASTNQTSMYLCASRDRRNQPQHFGDGTRLSIL.

This clone was found a few times. The chain employs TRBV23-1 and TRBJ2-2; D gene uncertain. TRBV23-1 is classed as an ORF, of uncertain function. This CDR3 is built from 16 residues. Between the trimmed V and J ends, which lost 3 bases and 6 bases, there was a span of 17 bases. The CDR3 DNA follows: TGCGCCAGCAGTCATTCGACATGTGAGATCTCCGGGGAGCTGTTTTTT. Amino acids: CASSHSTCEISGELFF.

The rearrangement links TRBV5-1 to TRBJ2-1, with TRBD2 identical over 11 bases. The CDR3 consists of 16 residues. Germline assignment: CDR1 SGHRS and CDR2 YFSETQ. V shed 3 bases, J shed 9 bases, and the junction held 11 bases outside the gene matches. CDR3 DNA: TGCGCCAGCAGCTCCGCCATAGCGGGAGGGCGCAGTGAGCAGTTCTTC. This gives the protein CASSSAIAGGRSEQFF. Drawing the rest from reference TRBV5-1 and TRBJ2-1, the complete variable domain is KAGVTQTPRYLIKTRGQQVTLSCSPISGHRSVSWYQQTPGQGLQFLFEYFSETQRNKGNFPGRFSGRQFSNSRSEMNVSTLELGDSALYLCASSSAIAGGRSEQFFGPGTRLTVL.

The chain has TRBV6-5 and TRBJ2-2; 7 bases match TRBD2. J was trimmed by 6 bases and V by 6 bases; bases with no gene match: 10. The CDR3 extends over 15 amino acids. Germline-derived CDR1 and CDR2 are MNHEY and SVGAGI. CDR3 residues: CASRPGLTSAGELFF. CDR3 nucleotides: TGTGCCAGCAGACCTGGCCTAACTAGCGCCGGGGAGCTGTTTTTT.

This chain connects TRBV13 to TRBJ1-2, with D possibly matching TRBD1 (6 bases). The CDR3 is made up of 18 amino acids. Per germline, CDR1 PRHDT and CDR2 FYEKMQ (reference sequence). The ends were cut back, 4 bases at V and 0 bases at J, with 21 bases in the middle. The CDR3 nucleotides read TGTGCCAGCAGCTCCACCTTCAGGGGAGCCCCTACTAACTATGGCTACACCTTC. Protein product: CASSSTFRGAPTNYGYTF.

This clone appeared a single time. J is TRBJ2-5 and V is TRBV19; D gene uncertain. V lost 3 bases to trimming and J lost 2 bases, with 13 bases between them. Looked up from germline, CDR1 is LNHDA and CDR2 is SQIVND (reference sequence). CDR3 size: 15 residues. CDR3 in amino acids: CASSIRLQSQETQYF. CDR3 nucleotides: TGTGCCAGTAGTATTCGACTCCAAAGTCAAGAGACCCAGTACTTC.